This T cell receptor (beta chain) was identified during a study of cytomegalovirus exposure and HLA in healthy donors. Findings and limits, study-wide: A cluster of highly shared sequence variants was likely a sequencing artifact. Analysis was performed later, and it showed HLA-associated TCR beta chains to be more clonally expanded than equally common others.

PCR primers comprised 60 Vbeta and 13 Jbeta primers. Assay used: immunoSEQ multiplex PCR; TCRdb lists only in-frame clones, some missing. This table has 130,000 to 150,000 clones, around four fifths appearing once. Each donor was nominally healthy when sampled (though unrecorded immune exposures were likely). The CDR3 covers 15 residues. After removal of 4 bases from V and 4 bases from J, the junction contained 4 bases not matched to a gene. Per the germline V gene, CDR1 is MGHRA and CDR2 is YSYEKL. To note about this clone: Its antigen is unknown.

J is TRBJ1-5 and V is TRBV4-1, with 10 bases identical to TRBD1. Sequencing used PBMCs. This TCR was recovered from a male donor in good health and CMV-seronegative. The CDR3 coding sequence is TGCGCCAGCAGCCGAGACAGGGGGCGGAATCAGCCCCAGCATTTT. Encoded protein: CASSRDRGRNQPQHF.